The 9 T cell receptor beta chains reported below all come from one sample, sequenced in a study of T-cell reconstitution after alpha-beta-depleted transplantation in children. The TCRbeta library was prepared with unique molecular identifiers. TCRdb reanalysed the PCR reads using MiXCR and keeps one entry per CDR3 protein. The data show around 700,000 distinct CDR3 sequences, roughly 14% seen once. Here the sequenced sample was PBMCs, taken before TCRalphabeta/CD19-depleted stem cell transplant. The receptors stem from a girl aged 2 to 9 with congenital amegakaryocytic thrombocytopenia, due to receive a stem cell transplant.

The table lists this clonotype with a few counts. The V and J genes are TRBV18 and TRBJ1-1, with D possibly matching TRBD1 (6 bases). Germline V CDR1 and CDR2: KGHSH, LQKENI. Trimming stripped 1 base from V and 4 bases from J, with 25 bases between. The CDR3 length is 19 residues. Here the CDR3 reads CASSPRPALSGAGSTEAFF. In DNA, the CDR3 is TGTGCCAGCTCACCACGGCCAGCCCTTTCAGGGGCGGGAAGCACTGAAGCTTTCTTT. Looking up the rest from reference TRBV18 and TRBJ1-1 gives the full variable domain: NAGVMQNPRHLVRRRGQEARLRCSPMKGHSHVYWYRQLPEEGLKFMVYLQKENIIDESGMPKERFSAEFPKEGPSILRIQQVVRGDSAAYFCASSPRPALSGAGSTEAFFGQGTRLTVV.

Ten or more counts support this clonotype. The chain recombines TRBV15 with TRBJ2-1; 13 bases align to TRBD2. J was trimmed by 0 bases and V by 6 bases; bases with no gene match: 11. CDR1 and CDR2 (germline): LNHNV, YYDKDF (reference sequence). This CDR3 has 19 residues. The CDR3 nucleotides read TGTGCCACCAGTGCGTACCCGGGACTAGCGGGATCCTCCTACAATGAGCAGTTCTTC. Protein: CATSAYPGLAGSSYNEQFF.

This clonotype was observed at least ten times. V gene TRBV29-1 combines with J gene TRBJ2-5; D gene uncertain. Trimming stripped 5 bases from V and 4 bases from J, with 11 bases between. The CDR3 consists of 12 residues. Germline CDR1 SQVTM, CDR2 ANQGSEA. CDR3 bases: TGCAGCGTTATTACTGGATCAGAGACCCAGTACTTC. Amino acid sequence: CSVITGSETQYF.

There are a few counts of this clonotype. The rearrangement links TRBV11-1 to TRBJ2-2, with TRBD2 matching over 13 bases. The germline V gene has CDR1 SGHAT and CDR2 FQDESV (reference sequence). After removal of 6 bases from V and 5 bases from J, the junction contained 12 bases not matched to a gene. The CDR3 length is 18 residues. In DNA form, the CDR3 reads TGTGCCAGCAGACCGAACGGACTAGCGGGAGCCCGTACCGGGGAGCTGTTTTTT. Amino acids: CASRPNGLAGARTGELFF. Using reference TRBV11-1 and TRBJ2-2 for the parts outside the CDR3, the full variable domain is EAEVAQSPRYKITEKSQAVAFWCDPISGHATLYWYRQILGQGPELLVQFQDESVVDDSQLPKDRFSAERLKGVDSTLKIQPAELGDSAMYLCASRPNGLAGARTGELFFGEGSRLTVL.

This clonotype was found a few times. This chain joins TRBV20-1 and TRBJ2-7, with 10 bases fitting TRBD1. Germline values: CDR1 DFQATT, CDR2 SNEGSKA (reference sequence). V shed 1 base, J shed 6 bases, and the junction held 9 bases outside the gene matches. The CDR3 runs 15 residues. DNA of the CDR3: TGCAGTGCTAGAGTCCCGGGACAGGGGCTGTTCGAGCAGTACTTC. This sequence encodes CSARVPGQGLFEQYF.

This clonotype was detected only a few times. This chain connects TRBV15 to TRBJ2-1, with 14 nucleotides matching TRBD2. Germline V gives CDR1 LNHNV, CDR2 YYDKDF (reference sequence). The CDR3 has 20 residues. The V segment lost 0 bases and the J segment 9 bases; nucleotides outside the gene matches: 16. The CDR3 region has the DNA TGTGCCACCAGCAGAGATAGGCGACTAGCGGGAGGGTCTCTGATCGGTGAGCAGTTCTTC. Translating it yields CATSRDRRLAGGSLIGEQFF.

There are many counts of this clonotype. This chain connects TRBV12-3 or TRBV12-4 to TRBJ2-2; 7 nucleotides match TRBD2. CDR3 length: 17 amino acids. After removal of 3 bases from V and 6 bases from J, the junction contained 13 bases not matched to a gene. The CDR3 here is CASSLYSLGLVAGELFF. Here the CDR3 DNA reads TGTGCCAGCAGTTTGTATTCCCTAGGACTAGTCGCCGGGGAGCTGTTTTTT.

A few counts support this clonotype. V is TRBV29-1 and J is TRBJ2-2, with D uncertain. The V end lost 6 bases, the J end lost 6 bases, and 8 bases lay between the germline ends. This CDR3 contains 11 residues. CDR1 and CDR2 from the germline V gene are SQVTM and ANQGSEA. CDR3 nucleotides: TGCAGCGTAGGATGGTCCGGGGAGCTGTTTTTT. It specifies CSVGWSGELFF.

The V and J genes are TRBV25-1 and TRBJ2-5; 9 nucleotides line up with TRBD1. Germline loops: CDR1 MGHDK, CDR2 SYGVNS. The V gene end was trimmed by 3 bases and the J gene end by 5 bases; junction bases not matched to a gene: 7. This CDR3 spans 15 amino acids. The CDR3 protein is CASSEETGGWETQYF. Here the CDR3 DNA reads TGTGCCAGCAGTGAGGAAACAGGGGGCTGGGAGACCCAGTACTTC.